This T cell receptor beta chain was captured in a study of CXCR3-negative and CXCR3-positive naive CD8 T cells. Notes on this clonotype: Antigen: not known.

This CDR3 comprises 15 residues. Germline CDR1 and CDR2: LNHDA and SQIVND (reference sequence). With UMI labels, 5' RACE was used to prepare the TRB cDNA libraries. TCRdb re-called the 5' RACE reads and shows each CDR3 protein once, DNA omitted. Seen in this sample are 100,000 to 150,000 distinct CDR3 sequences; the ten most common clones hold nearly 0.5%. Study-wide results and limits: CXCR3 levels fell partly with cryopreservation; most assays relied on fresh PBMCs.

This rearrangement joins TRBV19 to TRBJ2-1; the D gene TCRdb calls, TRBD1, cannot be checked with no DNA. The clonotype comes from a human donor in good health. Some clones in this sample may be carry-over from other donors' samples. Sequencing was done on a sample of naive CXCR3- CD8+ T cells from blood. Subset noted: CD45RO-CCR7+CD27+CD95- naive CD8+ T cells lacking CXCR3 (TNR3-). The CDR3 spells CASSIGSRASREQFF. Drawing the rest from reference TRBV19 and TRBJ2-1, the complete variable domain is DGGITQSPKYLFRKEGQNVTLSCEQNLNHDAMYWYRQDPGQGLRLIYYSQIVNDFQKGDIAEGYSVSREKKESFPLTVTSAQKNPTAFYLCASSIGSRASREQFFGPGTRLTVL.